This T cell receptor beta chain is from a study of blood T cells in healthy people across ages. A J-beta primer mix and a sample-barcoded 5' primer were used in a second PCR of about 6 to 12 cycles. Via MiXCR, TCRdb re-called the 5' RACE reads, giving one row per CDR3 protein. The table includes roughly 550,000 distinct CDR3 sequences, about 25% detected once. In germline, CDR1 is LGHDT, CDR2 YNNKEL (reference sequence). The trim removed 4 bases at V and 5 bases at J, leaving 9 bases unmatched. The CDR3 covers 16 residues. This sample was shared with a second study, whose subject was T cells of mothers and their children.

The chain combines TRBV3-1 with TRBJ2-1; 9 bases align to TRBD1. The source material was blood. This clonotype was sampled from a boy aged 5-17 years in good health. DNA for the CDR3: TGTGCCAGCAGCCCTACAGGGGGCGGGCGAGACAATGAGCAGTTCTTC. Translated: CASSPTGGGRDNEQFF.